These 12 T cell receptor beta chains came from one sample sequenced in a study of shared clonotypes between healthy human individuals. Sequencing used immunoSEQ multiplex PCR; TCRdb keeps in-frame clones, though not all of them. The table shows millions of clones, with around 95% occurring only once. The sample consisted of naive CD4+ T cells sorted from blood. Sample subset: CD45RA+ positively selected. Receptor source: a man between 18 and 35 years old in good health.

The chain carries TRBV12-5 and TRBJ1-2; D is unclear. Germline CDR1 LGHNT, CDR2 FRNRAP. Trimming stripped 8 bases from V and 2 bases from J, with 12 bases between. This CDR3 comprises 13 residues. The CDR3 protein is CASSPSINYGYTF. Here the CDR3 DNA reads TGTGCTAGTTCCCCAAGTATCAACTATGGCTACACCTTC.

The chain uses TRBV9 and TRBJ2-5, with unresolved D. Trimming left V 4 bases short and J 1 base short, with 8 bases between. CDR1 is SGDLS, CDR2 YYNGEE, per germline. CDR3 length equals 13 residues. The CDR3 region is CASSRLSQETQYF. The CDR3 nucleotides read TGTGCCAGCAGCCGGTTATCCCAAGAGACCCAGTACTTC.

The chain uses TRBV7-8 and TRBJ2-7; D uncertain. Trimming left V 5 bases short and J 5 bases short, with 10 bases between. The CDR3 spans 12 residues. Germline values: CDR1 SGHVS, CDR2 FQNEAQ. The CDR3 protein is CASSNIFDEQYF. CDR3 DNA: TGTGCCAGCAGCAATATATTCGACGAGCAGTACTTC.

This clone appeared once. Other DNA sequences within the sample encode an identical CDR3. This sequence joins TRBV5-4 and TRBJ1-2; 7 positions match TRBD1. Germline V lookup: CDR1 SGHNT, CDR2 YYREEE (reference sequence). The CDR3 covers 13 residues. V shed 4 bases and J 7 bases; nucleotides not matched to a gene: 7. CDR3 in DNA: TGTGCCAGCAGCCTGGTAGGGGGCCCTGGCTACACCTTC. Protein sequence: CASSLVGGPGYTF.

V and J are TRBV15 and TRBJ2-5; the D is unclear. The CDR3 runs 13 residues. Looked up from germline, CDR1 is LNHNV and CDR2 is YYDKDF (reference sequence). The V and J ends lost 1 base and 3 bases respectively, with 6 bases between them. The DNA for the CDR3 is TGTGCCACCAGCAGAGTGCGAGAAGAGACCCAGTACTTC. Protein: CATSRVREETQYF.

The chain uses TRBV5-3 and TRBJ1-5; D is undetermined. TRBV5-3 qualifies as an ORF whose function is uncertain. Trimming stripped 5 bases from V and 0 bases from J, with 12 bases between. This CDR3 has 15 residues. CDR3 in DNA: TGTGCCAGAAGTAAGACTGAATTTAGCAATCAGCCCCAGCATTTT. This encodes CARSKTEFSNQPQHF.

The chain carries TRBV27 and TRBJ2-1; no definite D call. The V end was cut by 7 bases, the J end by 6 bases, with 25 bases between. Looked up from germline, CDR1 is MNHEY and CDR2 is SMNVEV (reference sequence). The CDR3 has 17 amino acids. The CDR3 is CASKLEVGWSPGNEQFF. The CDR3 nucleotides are TGTGCCAGCAAGCTAGAAGTAGGATGGAGCCCCGGCAATGAGCAGTTCTTC.

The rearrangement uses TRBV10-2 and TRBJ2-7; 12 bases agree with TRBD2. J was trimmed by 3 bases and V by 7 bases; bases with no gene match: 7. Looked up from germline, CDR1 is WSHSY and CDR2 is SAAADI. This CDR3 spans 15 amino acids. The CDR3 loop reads CASKRWTSGNYEQYF. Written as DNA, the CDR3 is TGCGCCAGCAAACGGTGGACTAGCGGGAACTACGAGCAGTACTTC.

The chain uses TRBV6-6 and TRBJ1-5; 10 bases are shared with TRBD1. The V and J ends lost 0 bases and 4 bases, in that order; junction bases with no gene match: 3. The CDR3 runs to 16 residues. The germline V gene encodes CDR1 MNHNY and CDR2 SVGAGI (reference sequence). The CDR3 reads CASSYSGQGKNQPQHF. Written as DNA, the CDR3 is TGTGCCAGCAGTTACTCGGGACAGGGGAAAAATCAGCCCCAGCATTTT.

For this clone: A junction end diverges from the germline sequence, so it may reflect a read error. The CDR3 coding sequence is TGTGCTAGCAGCCGAATGCTACTTTCGGCCGGGGAGCTGTTTTTT. Its translation is CASSRMLLSAGELFF. The chain carries TRBV7-7 and TRBJ2-2; D call uncertain. Germline CDR1 and CDR2: SSHAT and FNYEAQ (reference sequence). The CDR3 is made up of 15 amino acids.

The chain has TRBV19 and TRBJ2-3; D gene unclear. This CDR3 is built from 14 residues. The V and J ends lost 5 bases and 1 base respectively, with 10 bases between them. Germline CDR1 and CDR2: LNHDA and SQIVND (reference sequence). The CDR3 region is CASSWQARTDTQYF. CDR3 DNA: TGTGCCAGTAGTTGGCAGGCCCGCACAGATACGCAGTATTTT.

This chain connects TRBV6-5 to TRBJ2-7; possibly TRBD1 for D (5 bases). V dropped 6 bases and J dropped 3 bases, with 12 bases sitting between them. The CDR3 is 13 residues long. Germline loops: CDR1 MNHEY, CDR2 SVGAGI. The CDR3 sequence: CASRETVFYEQYF. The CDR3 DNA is TGTGCCAGCAGGGAGACAGTATTCTACGAGCAGTACTTC.